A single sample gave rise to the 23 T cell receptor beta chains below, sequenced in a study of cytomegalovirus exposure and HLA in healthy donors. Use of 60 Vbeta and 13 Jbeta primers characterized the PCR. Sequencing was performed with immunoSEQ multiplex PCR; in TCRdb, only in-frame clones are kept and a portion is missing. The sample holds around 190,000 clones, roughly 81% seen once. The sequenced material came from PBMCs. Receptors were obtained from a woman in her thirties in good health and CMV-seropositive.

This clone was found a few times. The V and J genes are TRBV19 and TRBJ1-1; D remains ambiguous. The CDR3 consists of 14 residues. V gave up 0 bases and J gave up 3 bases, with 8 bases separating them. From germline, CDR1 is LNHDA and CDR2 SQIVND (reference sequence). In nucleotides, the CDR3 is TGTGCCAGTAGTATAGAAATGGAGGACACTGAAGCTTTCTTT. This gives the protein CASSIEMEDTEAFF.

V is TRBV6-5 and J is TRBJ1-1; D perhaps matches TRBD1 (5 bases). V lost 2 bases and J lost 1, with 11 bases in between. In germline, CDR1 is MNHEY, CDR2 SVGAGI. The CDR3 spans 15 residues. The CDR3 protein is CASSYPQAKNTEAFF. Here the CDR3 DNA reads TGTGCCAGCAGTTACCCACAGGCTAAGAACACTGAAGCTTTCTTT.

CDR3 in DNA: TGTGCCAGCAGCTCGGACAGGGGAATGAACACTGAAGCTTTCTTT. Translated, it gives CASSSDRGMNTEAFF. The chain recombines TRBV11-2 with TRBJ1-1; 9 bases match TRBD1. The ends lost 4 bases at V and 0 bases at J; junction bases unmatched: 3. The CDR3 totals 15 residues. CDR1 SGHAT and CDR2 FQNNGV come from the germline V gene.

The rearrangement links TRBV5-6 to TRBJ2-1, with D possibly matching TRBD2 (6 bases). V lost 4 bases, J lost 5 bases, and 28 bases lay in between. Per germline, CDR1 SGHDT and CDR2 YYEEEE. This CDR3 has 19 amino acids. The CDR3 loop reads CASSARRSTNLGRDNEQFF. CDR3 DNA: TGTGCCAGCAGCGCACGACGCTCGACTAATCTCGGGAGAGACAATGAGCAGTTCTTC.

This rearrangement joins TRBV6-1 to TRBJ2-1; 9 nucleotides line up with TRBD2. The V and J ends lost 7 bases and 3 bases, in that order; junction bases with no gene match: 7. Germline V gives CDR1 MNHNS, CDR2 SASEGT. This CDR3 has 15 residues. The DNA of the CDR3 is TGTGCCAGCACGGGGCGGGAGGGCGGCTACAATGAGCAGTTCTTC. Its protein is CASTGREGGYNEQFF.

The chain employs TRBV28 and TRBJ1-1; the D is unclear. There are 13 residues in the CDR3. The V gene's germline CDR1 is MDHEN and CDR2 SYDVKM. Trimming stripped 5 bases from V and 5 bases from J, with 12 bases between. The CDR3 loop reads CASSLSSPTEAFF. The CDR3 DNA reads TGTGCCAGCAGTCTCTCCAGTCCTACTGAAGCTTTCTTT.

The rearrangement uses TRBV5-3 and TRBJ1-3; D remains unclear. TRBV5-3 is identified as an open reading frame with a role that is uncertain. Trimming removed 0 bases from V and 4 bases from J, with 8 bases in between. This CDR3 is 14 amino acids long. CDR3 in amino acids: CARSLAVSGNTIYF. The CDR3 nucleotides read TGTGCCAGAAGCTTGGCTGTCTCCGGAAACACCATATATTTT.

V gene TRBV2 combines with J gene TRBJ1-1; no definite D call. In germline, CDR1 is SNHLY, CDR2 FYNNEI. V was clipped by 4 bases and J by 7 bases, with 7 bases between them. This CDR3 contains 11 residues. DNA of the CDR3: TGTGCCAGCAGTGCTTTTTATGAAGCTTTCTTT. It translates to CASSAFYEAFF. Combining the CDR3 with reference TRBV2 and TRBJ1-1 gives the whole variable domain EPEVTQTPSHQVTQMGQEVILRCVPISNHLYFYWYRQILGQKVEFLVSFYNNEISEKSEIFDDQFSVERPDGSNFTLKIRSTKLEDSAMYFCASSAFYEAFFGQGTRLTVV.

In DNA, the CDR3 is TGTGCCACCCGAAGAGGCGGGATCAACACTGAAGCTTTCTTT. Protein: CATRRGGINTEAFF. The V gene is TRBV19, the J gene TRBJ1-1; D gene uncertain. There are 14 residues in the CDR3. Trimming stripped 10 bases from V and 2 bases from J, with 17 bases between. The germline gives CDR1 LNHDA, CDR2 SQIVND (reference sequence). Using reference TRBV19 and TRBJ1-1 for the parts outside the CDR3, the full variable domain is DGGITQSPKYLFRKEGQNVTLSCEQNLNHDAMYWYRQDPGQGLRLIYYSQIVNDFQKGDIAEGYSVSREKKESFPLTVTSAQKNPTAFYLCATRRGGINTEAFFGQGTRLTVV.

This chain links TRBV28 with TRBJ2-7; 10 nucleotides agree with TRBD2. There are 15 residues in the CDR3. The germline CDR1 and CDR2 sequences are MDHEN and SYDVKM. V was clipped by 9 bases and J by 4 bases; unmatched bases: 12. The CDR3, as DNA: TGTGCCAGTTCCCTAGCGGGAGTGATAGGGTACGAGCAGTACTTC. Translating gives CASSLAGVIGYEQYF.

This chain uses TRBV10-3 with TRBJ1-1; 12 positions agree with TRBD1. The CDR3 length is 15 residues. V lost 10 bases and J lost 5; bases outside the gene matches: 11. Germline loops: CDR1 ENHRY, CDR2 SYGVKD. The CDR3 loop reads CASYPGQGAGTEAFF. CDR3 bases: TGTGCCAGCTACCCGGGACAGGGGGCGGGTACTGAAGCTTTCTTT.

Here the CDR3 reads CASSPGQTYEQYF. For the CDR3, the DNA is TGCGCCAGCAGCCCAGGCCAGACCTACGAGCAGTACTTC. The chain links TRBV5-1 to TRBJ2-7; D gene ambiguous. The CDR3 spans 13 residues. V lost 4 bases to trimming and J lost 2 bases, with 10 bases between them. The V gene's germline CDR1 is SGHRS and CDR2 YFSETQ.

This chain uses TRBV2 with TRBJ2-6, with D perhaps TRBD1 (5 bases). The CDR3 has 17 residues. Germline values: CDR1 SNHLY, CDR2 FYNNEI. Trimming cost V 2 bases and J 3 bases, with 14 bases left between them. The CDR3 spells CASSESTHRSGANVLTF. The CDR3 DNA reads TGTGCCAGCAGTGAATCCACCCACAGGAGTGGGGCCAACGTCCTGACTTTC.

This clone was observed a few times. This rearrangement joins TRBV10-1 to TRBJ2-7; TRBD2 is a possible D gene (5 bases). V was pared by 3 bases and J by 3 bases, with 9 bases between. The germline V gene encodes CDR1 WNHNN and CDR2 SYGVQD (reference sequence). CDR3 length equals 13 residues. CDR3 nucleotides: TGCGCCAGCAGTGACCGCGGGCACTACGAGCAGTACTTC. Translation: CASSDRGHYEQYF.

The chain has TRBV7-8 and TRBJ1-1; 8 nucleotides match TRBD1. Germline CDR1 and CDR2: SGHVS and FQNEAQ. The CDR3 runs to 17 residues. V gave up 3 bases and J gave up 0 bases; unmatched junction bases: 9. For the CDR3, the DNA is TGTGCCAGCAGCTTCAGGGGCGCAGGGGGCATGAACACTGAAGCTTTCTTT. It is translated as CASSFRGAGGMNTEAFF.

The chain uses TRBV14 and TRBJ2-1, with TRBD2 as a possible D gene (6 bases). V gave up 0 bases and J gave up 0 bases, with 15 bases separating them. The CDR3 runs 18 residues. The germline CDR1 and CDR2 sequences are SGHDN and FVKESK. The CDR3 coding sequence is TGTGCCAGCAGCCAAGACGGTTTAGCGGCCGACTCCTACAATGAGCAGTTCTTC. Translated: CASSQDGLAADSYNEQFF.

DNA of the CDR3: TGTGCCAGCAGCGTGACAGGGGCAACAGATACGCAGTATTTT. This gives the protein CASSVTGATDTQYF. The rearrangement uses TRBV5-6 and TRBJ2-3, with TRBD1 matching 8 bases. With V trimmed by 4 bases and J by 3 bases, 4 bases remained unmatched. Germline CDR1 is SGHDT and CDR2 is YYEEEE. This CDR3 comprises 14 residues.

CDR3 sequence: CASSFTTGPNNSPLHF. CDR3 bases: TGTGCCAGCAGTTTTACGACAGGGCCAAATAATTCACCCCTCCACTTT. The J gene is TRBJ1-6, the V gene TRBV27; 7 bases agree with TRBD1. V gave up 3 bases and J gave up 5 bases; unmatched junction bases: 7. The CDR3 spans 16 residues. Germline values: CDR1 MNHEY, CDR2 SMNVEV (reference sequence).

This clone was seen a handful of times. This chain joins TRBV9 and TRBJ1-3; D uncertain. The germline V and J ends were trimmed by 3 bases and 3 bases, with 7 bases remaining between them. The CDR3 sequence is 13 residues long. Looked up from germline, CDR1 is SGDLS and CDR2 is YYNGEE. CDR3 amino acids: CASSAQLGNTIYF. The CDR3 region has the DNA TGTGCCAGCAGCGCCCAACTTGGAAACACCATATATTTT.

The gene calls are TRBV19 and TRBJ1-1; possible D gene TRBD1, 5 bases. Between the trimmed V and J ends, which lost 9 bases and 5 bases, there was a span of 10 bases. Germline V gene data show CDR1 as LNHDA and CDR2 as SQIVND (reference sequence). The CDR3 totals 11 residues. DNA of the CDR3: TGTGCCAGCCGCGACAGAACTGAAGCTTTCTTT. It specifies CASRDRTEAFF. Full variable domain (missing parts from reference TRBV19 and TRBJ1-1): DGGITQSPKYLFRKEGQNVTLSCEQNLNHDAMYWYRQDPGQGLRLIYYSQIVNDFQKGDIAEGYSVSREKKESFPLTVTSAQKNPTAFYLCASRDRTEAFFGQGTRLTVV.

As DNA, the CDR3 is TGTGCCAGCAAACAAGTCCAGAACACCGGGGAGCTGTTTTTT. This translates into CASKQVQNTGELFF. This sequence joins TRBV6-5 and TRBJ2-2; no clear D. With 7 bases removed from V and 1 base from J, the gap between germline ends came to 10 bases. The CDR3 covers 14 residues. In germline, CDR1 is MNHEY, CDR2 SVGAGI.

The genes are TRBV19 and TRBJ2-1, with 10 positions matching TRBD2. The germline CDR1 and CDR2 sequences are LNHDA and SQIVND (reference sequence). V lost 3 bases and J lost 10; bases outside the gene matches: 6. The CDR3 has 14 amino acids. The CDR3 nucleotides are TGTGCCAGTAGTATCTTGATAGCGGGAGGAGAGCAGTTCTTC. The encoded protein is CASSILIAGGEQFF.

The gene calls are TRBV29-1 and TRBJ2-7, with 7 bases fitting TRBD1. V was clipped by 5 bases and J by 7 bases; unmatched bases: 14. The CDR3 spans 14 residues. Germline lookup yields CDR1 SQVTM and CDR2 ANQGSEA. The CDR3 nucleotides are TGCAGCGTTAATTCCCGAACTCAGACAGGGGAGCAGTACTTC. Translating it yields CSVNSRTQTGEQYF.